Each of the 25 T cell receptor beta chains below was sequenced from the same sample in a study of blood T cell repertoires in COVID-19. Assay: immunoSEQ multiplex PCR; the TCRdb copy retains only in-frame clones and omits some. The table includes about 60,000 clones, 80% to 90% detected once. What was sequenced was peripheral blood. The receptor set was obtained from a human donor in a cohort sampled during active COVID-19.

The chain recombines TRBV15 with TRBJ2-1, with TRBD2 matching over 11 bases. The V gene end was trimmed by 3 bases and the J gene end by 9 bases; junction bases not matched to a gene: 10. This CDR3 spans 16 amino acids. CDR1 and CDR2 (germline): LNHNV, YYDKDF (reference sequence). The CDR3 DNA follows: TGTGCCACCAGCAGGGAACTTAGCGGGGGGGCCGGTGAGCAGTTCTTC. Amino acids: CATSRELSGGAGEQFF. The variable domain in full, completed from reference TRBV15 and TRBJ2-1, reads DAMVIQNPRYQVTQFGKPVTLSCSQTLNHNVMYWYQQKSSQAPKLLFHYYDKDFNNEADTPDNFQSRRPNTSFCFLDIRSPGLGDTAMYLCATSRELSGGAGEQFFGPGTRLTVL.

The genes are TRBV11-2 and TRBJ1-1; 7 positions agree with TRBD1. The V segment lost 4 bases and the J segment 1 base; nucleotides outside the gene matches: 3. This CDR3 region has 14 residues. Germline V gene lookup returns CDR1 SGHAT and CDR2 FQNNGV. CDR3 amino acids: CASSSGTANTEAFF. CDR3 in DNA: TGTGCCAGCAGCTCCGGGACAGCGAACACTGAAGCTTTCTTT.

The chain links TRBV10-1 to TRBJ2-1, with 8 bases lining up with TRBD2. This CDR3 is 16 amino acids long. CDR1 is WNHNN and CDR2 is SYGVQD in the germline V gene (reference sequence). Trimming cost V 4 bases and J 4 bases; bases outside gene matches: 9. The CDR3: CASSVSRTSTYNEQFF. The CDR3 region has the DNA TGCGCCAGCAGTGTGTCTCGGACTAGCACATACAATGAGCAGTTCTTC.

The V and J genes are TRBV9 and TRBJ2-1; TRBD2 matches 11 bases. CDR3 length: 18 residues. Germline CDR1 reads SGDLS; CDR2 reads YYNGEE. V gave up 3 bases and J gave up 0 bases; unmatched junction bases: 8. The CDR3 nucleotides read TGTGCCAGCAGCGAGGCCGGGACTAGCGGCCGCTCCTACAATGAGCAGTTCTTC. Translation gives CASSEAGTSGRSYNEQFF.

V and J are TRBV3-1 (or the pseudogene TRBV3-2) and TRBJ1-3; no definite D call. The germline gives CDR1 LGHDT, CDR2 YNNKEL (reference sequence). The V end was cut by 2 bases, the J end by 0 bases, with 8 bases between. The CDR3 totals 15 residues. The CDR3 DNA sequence: TGTGCCAGCAGCCAACTCCACTACTCTGGAAACACCATATATTTT. Translated, it gives CASSQLHYSGNTIYF.

The rearrangement joins TRBV20-1 to TRBJ2-7, with a possible D match to TRBD2 (6 bases). V was trimmed by 7 bases and J by 6 bases, leaving 13 bases between them. Germline assignment: CDR1 DFQATT and CDR2 SNEGSKA (reference sequence). The CDR3 has 11 residues. The CDR3 sequence is CSVPDYAEQYF. The CDR3 region has the DNA TGCAGTGTCCCGGACTACGCCGAGCAGTACTTC.

CDR3 protein: CASSLSGTRIGTQYF. CDR3 DNA sequence: TGTGCCAGCAGCTTATCCGGGACTAGGATAGGTACGCAGTATTTT. The chain carries TRBV11-2 and TRBJ2-3; TRBD2 matches at 8 bases. The germline CDR1 and CDR2 sequences are SGHAT and FQNNGV. There are 15 residues in the CDR3. Trimming at V came to 2 bases and at J to 8 bases, leaving 9 bases not matched to a gene.

The V gene is TRBV2, the J gene TRBJ2-7, with 7 bases that match TRBD2. The CDR3 has 15 amino acids. Germline V gives CDR1 SNHLY, CDR2 FYNNEI. Trimming at V came to 2 bases and at J to 3 bases, leaving 7 bases not matched to a gene. The CDR3: CASSEIGGGYYEQYF. The DNA for the CDR3 is TGTGCCAGCAGTGAAATTGGCGGGGGTTACTACGAGCAGTACTTC.

DNA of the CDR3: TGTGCCAGCAGCTTGGATAGGACAGGTGGGCAGCCCCAGCATTTT. Encoded protein: CASSLDRTGGQPQHF. This rearrangement joins TRBV5-5 to TRBJ1-5; 7 nucleotides match TRBD1. In germline, CDR1 is SGHKS, CDR2 YYEKEE (reference sequence). This CDR3 is built from 15 residues. Trimming cost V 0 bases and J 7 bases; bases outside gene matches: 7.

The chain combines TRBV30 with TRBJ1-1; D may be TRBD1 (6 bases). Trimming took 0 bases from V and 1 from J, leaving 9 bases between them. The CDR3 runs to 14 residues. CDR1 and CDR2 (germline): GTSNPN, SVGIG (reference sequence). The DNA for the CDR3 is TGTGCCTGGAGTGTACAGGGTCAGAACACTGAAGCTTTCTTT. The encoded protein is CAWSVQGQNTEAFF.

V gene TRBV2 combines with J gene TRBJ2-3, with D tentatively TRBD1 (6 bases). This CDR3 spans 14 amino acids. The V gene lost 9 bases and the J gene lost 1 base, with 14 bases spanning the gap. Per germline, CDR1 SNHLY and CDR2 FYNNEI. The CDR3 DNA reads as TGTGCCAGTAACGGGCCAGGGGGCACAGATACGCAGTATTTT. It specifies CASNGPGGTDTQYF.

The rearrangement links TRBV5-1 to TRBJ1-4; D ambiguous. The CDR3 runs to 16 residues. CDR1 SGHRS and CDR2 YFSETQ come from the germline V gene. Trimming stripped 4 bases from V and 4 bases from J, with 17 bases between. CDR3 sequence: CASSPLGSAVNEKLFF. The DNA of the CDR3 is TGCGCCAGCAGCCCGCTAGGCTCAGCCGTTAATGAAAAACTGTTTTTT.

V and J are TRBV7-2 and TRBJ2-1; 11 bases are shared with TRBD2. CDR3 length equals 12 residues. J gave up 15 bases and V 0 bases, and 1 base lay outside the gene matches. Germline values: CDR1 SGHTA, CDR2 FQGNSA. In DNA form, the CDR3 reads TGTGCCAGCAGCTTAGCCGGGACTAGCGGGTTCTTC. Translating it yields CASSLAGTSGFF.

The sample holds one count of this clone. The chain joins TRBV12-3 or TRBV12-4 to TRBJ2-1, with TRBD1 matching over 9 bases. The CDR3 is made up of 13 amino acids. Trimming took 0 bases from V and 15 from J; bases not matched to a gene: 6. CDR3 in DNA: TGTGCCAGCAGTTTAGCGCGGAGACAGGGGGTGTTCTTC. Its protein product is CASSLARRQGVFF.

This chain uses TRBV21-1 with TRBJ1-2; the table's D call, TRBD1, was not checked against the DNA. TRBV21-1 corresponds to a pseudogene. The length of the CDR3 is 17 residues. The CDR3 is CASSKAKGDRANYGYTF. The CDR3 DNA sequence: TGTGCCAGCAGCAAAGCAAAAGGGGACAGGGCGAACTATGGCTACACCTTC.

The J gene is TRBJ1-1, the V gene TRBV29-1; no clear D gene. In germline, CDR1 is SQVTM, CDR2 ANQGSEA. The CDR3 covers 12 residues. V was cut by 7 bases and J by 1 base, with 10 bases left in between. The CDR3 region is CSASRQNTEAFF. CDR3 sequence (DNA): TGCAGCGCCTCAAGACAGAACACTGAAGCTTTCTTT.

Only one count was recorded for this clone. The V call is TRBV21-1, the J call TRBJ2-7; the D call in the table, TRBD2, was not verified against the DNA. TRBV21-1 is a known pseudogene. CDR3 length: 16 residues. CDR3 sequence reads: CASSKVGSGRAPEQYF. CDR3 nucleotides: TGTGCCAGCAGCAAGGTGGGGAGCGGGAGGGCCCCCGAGCAGTACTTC.

The chain couples TRBV2 to TRBJ2-1; TRBD2 aligns across 9 bases. V shed 1 base and J 7 bases; nucleotides not matched to a gene: 11. CDR1 SNHLY and CDR2 FYNNEI come from the germline V gene. CDR3 size: 17 residues. DNA of the CDR3: TGTGCCAGCAGTGAAGGCTTAAATAGCGGGAGAGGGAATGAGCAGTTCTTC. It translates to CASSEGLNSGRGNEQFF.

The rearrangement uses TRBV10-3 and TRBJ2-2; tentative D call: TRBD1 (5 bases). The CDR3 runs 14 residues. Trimming stripped 6 bases from V and 0 bases from J, with 8 bases between. Germline CDR1 ENHRY, CDR2 SYGVKD. Written as DNA, the CDR3 is TGTGCCATCAGCCCAGGGCCGAACACCGGGGAGCTGTTTTTT. It encodes CAISPGPNTGELFF.

This chain connects TRBV5-1 to TRBJ2-7; possibly TRBD1 for D (5 bases). The germline V gene has CDR1 SGHRS and CDR2 YFSETQ. The CDR3 runs 15 residues. With 0 bases removed from V and 3 bases from J, the gap between germline ends came to 13 bases. CDR3 in amino acids: CASSLVAVTGYEQYF. Written as DNA, the CDR3 is TGCGCCAGCAGCTTGGTAGCAGTAACAGGCTACGAGCAGTACTTC.

The chain links TRBV10-1 to TRBJ2-5, with 8 bases matching TRBD2. The CDR3 contains 16 residues. V was clipped by 2 bases and J by 5 bases; unmatched bases: 10. From germline, CDR1 is WNHNN and CDR2 SYGVQD (reference sequence). CDR3 nucleotides: TGCGCCAGCAGTGAGATGGCTAGCGGGCTAGGGGAGACCCAGTACTTC. As protein: CASSEMASGLGETQYF.

Only one count was recorded for this clone. The chain couples TRBV3-1 (or the pseudogene TRBV3-2) to TRBJ2-7; D is uncertain. V was cut by 8 bases and J by 5 bases, with 10 bases left in between. The CDR3 loop spans 11 amino acids. Germline V CDR1 and CDR2: LGHDT, YNNKEL (reference sequence). The CDR3 sequence is CASAYFNEQYF. For the CDR3, the DNA is TGTGCCAGCGCCTATTTTAACGAGCAGTACTTC.

CDR3 coding DNA: TGTGCCAGCAGCGTAGAAGAGTTCAGGGGGGCAGAGACCCAGTACTTC. Encoded protein: CASSVEEFRGAETQYF. V usage is TRBV9 and J usage is TRBJ2-5, with a possible D match to TRBD1 (7 bases). In germline, CDR1 is SGDLS, CDR2 YYNGEE. The V and J ends lost 0 bases and 4 bases respectively, with 16 bases between them. The CDR3 contains 16 residues.

The J gene is TRBJ1-2, the V gene TRBV10-2; 11 nucleotides agree with TRBD1. The germline CDR1 and CDR2 sequences are WSHSY and SAAADI. Trimming removed 2 bases from V and 4 bases from J; junction bases left unmatched: 9. The CDR3 contains 17 residues. The CDR3 DNA reads as TGCGCCAGCAGTGAGGATCGGACAGGGGGCGGGGCCTATGGCTACACCTTC. It is translated as CASSEDRTGGGAYGYTF.

V gene TRBV4-2 combines with J gene TRBJ2-5; a weak D match, TRBD1 (7 bases). CDR3 size: 16 residues. Trimming cost V 6 bases and J 2 bases, with 19 bases left between them. CDR1 and CDR2 (germline): LGHNA, YNFKEQ. CDR3 protein: CASSPGGTLDQETQYF. CDR3 nucleotide sequence: TGTGCCAGCAGTCCAGGGGGGACTTTGGATCAAGAGACCCAGTACTTC.